The sequence of this T cell receptor (beta chain) was determined in a study of T cell responses to AZD1222 COVID-19 vaccine. A remark on this clone: Its antigen is not known.

Germline CDR1 is SGHNT and CDR2 is YYREEE (reference sequence). The CDR3 has 17 amino acids. Trimming cost V 2 bases and J 0 bases, with 14 bases left between them. The assay was immunoSEQ multiplex PCR, and TCRdb's table has in-frame clones only and misses some. The sample holds approximately 140,000 clones; 80% to 85% are singletons and the top ten take about 4%. Study-wide results and caveats: The sample set comprised mostly white British donors with more females, and clonal diversity was possibly underestimated. A rise in Spike-specific TCR breadth and depth followed two AZD1222 doses. Nearly half of spike-specific TCRs reportedly target variant regions that are unmutated in the B.1.351 and B.1.1.7 variants.

This TCR was sampled from an adult in good health. The rearrangement joins TRBV5-4 to TRBJ1-4; no definite D call. Sequencing was performed on peripheral blood, taken on day 0 of MenACWY control vaccination. The CDR3 DNA follows: TGTGCCAGCAGCTTCAGCCGTTTAGGGACAACTAATGAAAAACTGTTTTTT. Translating it yields CASSFSRLGTTNEKLFF.